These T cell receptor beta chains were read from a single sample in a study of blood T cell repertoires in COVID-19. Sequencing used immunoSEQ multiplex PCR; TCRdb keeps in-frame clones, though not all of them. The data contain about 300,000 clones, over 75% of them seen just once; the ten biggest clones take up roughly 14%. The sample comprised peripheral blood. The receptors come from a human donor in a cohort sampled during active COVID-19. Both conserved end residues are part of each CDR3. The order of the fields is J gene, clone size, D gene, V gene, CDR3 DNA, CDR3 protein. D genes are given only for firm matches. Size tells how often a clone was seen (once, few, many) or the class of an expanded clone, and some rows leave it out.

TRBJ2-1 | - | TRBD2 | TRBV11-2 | TGTGCCAGCAGCGCTGCCCCTAGCGGGGGGGGGAATGAGCAGTTCTTC | CASSAAPSGGGNEQFF
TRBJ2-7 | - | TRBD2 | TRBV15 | TGTGCCACCAGCGTAAATAGCGGGACCTACGAGCAGTACTTC | CATSVNSGTYEQYF
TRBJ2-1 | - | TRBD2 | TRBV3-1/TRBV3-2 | TGTGCCAGCAGCCAGCTGATAGCGGGAGGCTTCGGGTACAATGAGCAGTTCTTC | CASSQLIAGGFGYNEQFF
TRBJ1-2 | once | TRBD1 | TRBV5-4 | TGTGCCAGCAGCTTGAGGGACAGACTCAATGGCTACACCTTC | CASSLRDRLNGYTF
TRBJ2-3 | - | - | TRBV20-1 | TGCAGTGCTAGTGACAGTACAGATACGCAGTATTTT | CSASDSTDTQYF
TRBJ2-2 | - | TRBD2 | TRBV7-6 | TGTGCCAGCAGCTTCTACCCTAGCGGGAACACCGGGGAGCTGTTTTTT | CASSFYPSGNTGELFF
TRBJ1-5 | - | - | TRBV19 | TGTGCCAGTAGTATACCAGGGAAAAATCAGCCCCAGCATTTT | CASSIPGKNQPQHF
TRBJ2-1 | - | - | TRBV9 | TGTGCCAGCAGCGTAGCCTCGGGTCGTAGTAGCGCCGACAATGAGCAGTTCTTC | CASSVASGRSSADNEQFF
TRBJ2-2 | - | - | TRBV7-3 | TGTGCCAGCAGCTCCGCCGTAGTGACCGGGGAGCTGTTTTTT | CASSSAVVTGELFF
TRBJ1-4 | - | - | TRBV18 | TGTGCCAGCTCACCAACCATTGGGACATTCGGGGAAAAACTGTTTTTT | CASSPTIGTFGEKLFF
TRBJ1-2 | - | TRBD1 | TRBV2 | TGTGCCAGCAGCCTGACAGGGTCGAGAGGCTACACCTTC | CASSLTGSRGYTF
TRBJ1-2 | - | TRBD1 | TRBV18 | TGTGCCAGCTCTCCGGGACAGGGGGCGGCTCCCAACGGCTACACCTTC | CASSPGQGAAPNGYTF
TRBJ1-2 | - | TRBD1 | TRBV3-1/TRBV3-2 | TGTGCCAGCAGCCAATATCCAGGGGGCGGGTATGGCTACACCTTC | CASSQYPGGGYGYTF